One TCR beta chain is described in this entry. V was clipped by 3 bases and J by 2 bases, with 8 bases between them. Germline CDR1 and CDR2: MGHDK and SYGVNS. This CDR3 has 14 residues. This sample was taken from a study of T-cell memory formation after mild COVID-19. TCR alpha and TCR beta cDNA libraries with sample barcodes and UMIs came from 5'RACE using constant-segment primers. In TCRdb, the 5' RACE reads were re-called with MiXCR into one record per CDR3 protein. Seen here are 280,000 or so distinct CDR3 sequences, roughly 18% observed once, and the top ten hold approximately 22%. V gene TRBV25-1 combines with J gene TRBJ1-5; a possible D gene is TRBD1 (6 bases). The sequence derives from a man younger than 35 who had mild COVID-19 (a few samples of this study predate the infection). Cell type and time point are not known. The sample taken for sequencing was PBMCs or a T cell subset sorted from them (not recorded which). The CDR3 region has the DNA TGTGCCAGCAGTGATAGGGGGGGCAATCAGCCCCAGCATTTT. It encodes CASSDRGGNQPQHF.